This T cell receptor (beta chain) was documented in a study of blood T cell repertoires in COVID-19. Study-level information: Donors in the United States, Italy and Spain gave samples during acute or convalescent COVID-19. Sources were T cells, B-cell-depleted T cells, or PBMCs; the material itself was cDNA or gDNA.

The germline V gene has CDR1 SGHTA and CDR2 FQGNSA. CDR3 length: 15 amino acids. The ends lost 8 bases at V and 2 bases at J; junction bases unmatched: 8. Per the original methods: The authors estimated nucleated cell counts from reference gene primer amplification. Some clones are missing from TCRdb's copy, which holds only in-frame ones; the method was immunoSEQ multiplex PCR. V and J calls and clone size follow that table, whereas D and trimming were derived from the DNA. This sample yields some 250,000 clones, of which about four fifths are seen a single time; roughly 2.9% belongs to the top ten.

This chain links TRBV7-2 with TRBJ2-3, with 9 bases that match TRBD2. The sequenced sample was peripheral blood. This receptor was identified in a woman between 55 and 75 years old with active or convalescent COVID-19. This CDR3 is CASARGGVVTDTQYF. In nucleotides, the CDR3 is TGTGCCAGCGCGCGGGGGGGCGTTGTCACAGATACGCAGTATTTT.